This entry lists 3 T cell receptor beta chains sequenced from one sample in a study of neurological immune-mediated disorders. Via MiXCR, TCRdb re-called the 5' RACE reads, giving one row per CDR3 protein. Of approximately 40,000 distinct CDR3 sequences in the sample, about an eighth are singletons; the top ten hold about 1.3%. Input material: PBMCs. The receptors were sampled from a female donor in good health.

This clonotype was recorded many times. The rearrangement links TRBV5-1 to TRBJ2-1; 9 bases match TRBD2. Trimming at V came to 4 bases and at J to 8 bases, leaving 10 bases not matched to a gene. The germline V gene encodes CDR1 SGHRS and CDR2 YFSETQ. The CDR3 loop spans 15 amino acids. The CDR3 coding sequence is TGCGCCAGCAGCCCGCCCGGCGGGGGGGCCGATGAGCAGTTCTTC. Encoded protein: CASSPPGGGADEQFF. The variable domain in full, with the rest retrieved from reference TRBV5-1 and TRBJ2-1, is KAGVTQTPRYLIKTRGQQVTLSCSPISGHRSVSWYQQTPGQGLQFLFEYFSETQRNKGNFPGRFSGRQFSNSRSEMNVSTLELGDSALYLCASSPPGGGADEQFFGPGTRLTVL.

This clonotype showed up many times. The CDR3 spells CSATNTGTGGNTIYF. As DNA, the CDR3 is TGCAGTGCCACTAATACCGGGACAGGAGGAAACACCATATATTTT. The rearrangement links TRBV20-1 to TRBJ1-3, with 8 positions matching TRBD1. The CDR3 is 15 amino acids. Germline CDR1 reads DFQATT; CDR2 reads SNEGSKA (reference sequence). The J segment lost 4 bases and the V segment lost 6 bases, leaving 11 bases of the junction unmatched.

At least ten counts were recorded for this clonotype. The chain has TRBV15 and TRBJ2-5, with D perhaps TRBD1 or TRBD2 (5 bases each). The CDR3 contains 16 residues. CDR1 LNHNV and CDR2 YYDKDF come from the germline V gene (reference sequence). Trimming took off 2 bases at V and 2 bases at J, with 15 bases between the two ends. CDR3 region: CATSRQPRGGQETQYF. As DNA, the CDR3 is TGTGCCACCAGCAGACAACCGCGTGGGGGTCAAGAGACCCAGTACTTC.